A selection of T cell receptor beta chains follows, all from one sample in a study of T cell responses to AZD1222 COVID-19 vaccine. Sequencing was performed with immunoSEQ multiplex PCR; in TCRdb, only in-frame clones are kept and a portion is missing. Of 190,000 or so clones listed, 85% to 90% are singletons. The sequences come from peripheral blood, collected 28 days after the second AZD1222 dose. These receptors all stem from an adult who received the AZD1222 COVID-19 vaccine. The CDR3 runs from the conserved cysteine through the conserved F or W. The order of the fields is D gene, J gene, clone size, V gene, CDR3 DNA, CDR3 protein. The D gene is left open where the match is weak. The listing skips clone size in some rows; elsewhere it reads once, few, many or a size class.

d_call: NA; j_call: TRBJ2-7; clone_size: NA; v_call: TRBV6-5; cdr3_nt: TGTGCCAGCAGATTCCCCGCAGGCAACTACGAGCAGTACTTC; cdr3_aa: CASRFPAGNYEQYF
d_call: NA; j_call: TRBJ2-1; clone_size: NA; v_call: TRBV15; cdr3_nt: TGTGCCACCAGTCAATCCCTGGGTGAGCAGTTCTTC; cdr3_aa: CATSQSLGEQFF
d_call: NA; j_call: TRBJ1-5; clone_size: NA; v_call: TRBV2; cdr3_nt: TGTGCCAGTCACAGGGAGTCGGGGCAGCCCCAGCATTTT; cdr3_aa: CASHRESGQPQHF
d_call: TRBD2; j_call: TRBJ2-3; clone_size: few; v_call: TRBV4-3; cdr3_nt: TGCGCCAGCAGCCAAGTCTCCGGGACTAGCGGGAGTATCACAGATACGCAGTATTTT; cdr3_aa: CASSQVSGTSGSITDTQYF
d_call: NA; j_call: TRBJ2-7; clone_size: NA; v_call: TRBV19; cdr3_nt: TGTGCCAGTAGTATAGGGGACAACCTTGGAGAGCAGTACTTC; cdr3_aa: CASSIGDNLGEQYF
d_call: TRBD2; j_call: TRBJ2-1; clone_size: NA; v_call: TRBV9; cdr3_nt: TGTGCCAGCAGCGTATCGGGGCTAGCGGGATGGGCCTACAATGAGCAGTTCTTC; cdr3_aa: CASSVSGLAGWAYNEQFF
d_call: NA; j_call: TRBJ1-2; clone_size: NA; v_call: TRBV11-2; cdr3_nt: TGTGCCAGCAGCTTAGGGCGTCGGGGGAACTATGGCTACACCTTC; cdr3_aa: CASSLGRRGNYGYTF
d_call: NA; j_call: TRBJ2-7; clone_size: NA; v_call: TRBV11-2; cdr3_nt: TGTGCCAGCAGCTCGGTCGGGCCGCGAGAGCAGTACTTC; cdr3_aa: CASSSVGPREQYF
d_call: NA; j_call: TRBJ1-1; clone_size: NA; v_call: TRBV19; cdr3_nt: TGTGCCAGTACCACCGACGGCGGGTTTCTGCTGAACACTGAAGCTTTCTTT; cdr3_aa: CASTTDGGFLLNTEAFF
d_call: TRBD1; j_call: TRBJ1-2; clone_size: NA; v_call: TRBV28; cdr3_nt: TGTGCCAGCAGTTTACAGGGGGCCAACTATGGCTACACCTTC; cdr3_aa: CASSLQGANYGYTF
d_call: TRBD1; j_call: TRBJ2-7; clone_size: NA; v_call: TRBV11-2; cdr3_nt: TGTGCCAGCAGCCTCGACAGGGGGCTATACGAGCAGTACTTC; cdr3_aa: CASSLDRGLYEQYF
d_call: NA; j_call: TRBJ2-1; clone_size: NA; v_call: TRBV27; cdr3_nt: TGTGCCAGCAGTTTTCGAAGGTCCAATGAGCAGTTCTTC; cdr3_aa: CASSFRRSNEQFF
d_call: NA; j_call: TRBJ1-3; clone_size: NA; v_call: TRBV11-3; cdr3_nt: TGTGCCAGCAGCCGGACGGGGGCCCCTGGAAACACCATATATTTT; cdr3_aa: CASSRTGAPGNTIYF
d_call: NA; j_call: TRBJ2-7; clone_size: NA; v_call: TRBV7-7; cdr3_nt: TGTGCTAGCAGCCGAGGTCCAGACAGCTCCTACGAGCAGTACTTC; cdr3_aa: CASSRGPDSSYEQYF
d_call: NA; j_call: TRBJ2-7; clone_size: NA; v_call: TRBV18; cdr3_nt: TGTGCCAGCTCACCAGATGAGTACGAGCAGTACTTC; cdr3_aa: CASSPDEYEQYF
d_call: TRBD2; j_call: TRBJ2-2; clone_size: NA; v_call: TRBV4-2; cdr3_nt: TGTGCCAGCAAGATATCTAGCGGTTCGAACACCGGGGAGCTGTTTTTT; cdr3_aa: CASKISSGSNTGELFF
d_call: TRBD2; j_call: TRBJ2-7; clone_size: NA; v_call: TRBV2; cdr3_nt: TGTGCCAGCACCTACGGACTAGCGGGGTCCTACGAGCAGTACTTC; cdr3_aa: CASTYGLAGSYEQYF
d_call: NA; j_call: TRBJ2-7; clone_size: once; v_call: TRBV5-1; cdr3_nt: TGCGCCAGCAGCTTCACGGGGTTCTCCTACGAGCAGTACTTC; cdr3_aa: CASSFTGFSYEQYF
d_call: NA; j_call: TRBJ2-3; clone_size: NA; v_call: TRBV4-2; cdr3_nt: TGTGCCAGCAGCCAATTCCTAGAGGGTGATACGCAGTATTTT; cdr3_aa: CASSQFLEGDTQYF
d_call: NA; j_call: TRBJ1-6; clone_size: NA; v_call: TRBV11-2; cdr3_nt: TGTGCCAGCAGCGATCGAAGGCTTAGCTCCTATAATTCACCCCTCCACTTT; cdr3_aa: CASSDRRLSSYNSPLHF
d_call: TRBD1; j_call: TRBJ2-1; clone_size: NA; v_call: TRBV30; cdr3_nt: TGTGCCTGGAACAGGGGGAGCTCCTACAATGAGCAGTTCTTC; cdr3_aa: CAWNRGSSYNEQFF
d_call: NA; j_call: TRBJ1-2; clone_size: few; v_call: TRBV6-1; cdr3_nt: TGTGCCAGCAGTGAATCAGGGTACTATGGCTACACCTTC; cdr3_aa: CASSESGYYGYTF
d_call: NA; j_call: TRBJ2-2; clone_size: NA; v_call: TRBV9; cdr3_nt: TGTGCCAGCAGCCCTAGCGCCAACACCGGGGAGCTGTTTTTT; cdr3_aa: CASSPSANTGELFF
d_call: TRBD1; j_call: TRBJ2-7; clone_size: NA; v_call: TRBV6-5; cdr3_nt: TGTGCCAGCAGTTACCGGGACAGGGGGACCTACGAGCAGTACTTC; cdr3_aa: CASSYRDRGTYEQYF
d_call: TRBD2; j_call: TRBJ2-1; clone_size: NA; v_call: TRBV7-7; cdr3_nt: TGTGCTAGCAGCTCCGGACTAGCTGGGGGTGAGCAGTTCTTC; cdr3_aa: CASSSGLAGGEQFF
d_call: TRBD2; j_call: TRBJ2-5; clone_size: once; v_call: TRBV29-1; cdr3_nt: TGCAGCGTTGGAGCCGGGGGGGGGACCCAGTACTTC; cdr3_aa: CSVGAGGGTQYF
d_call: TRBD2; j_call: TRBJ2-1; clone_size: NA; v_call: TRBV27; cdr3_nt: TGTGCCAGCAGTCTGAAGGGACTAGCGAGGAATGAGCAGTTCTTC; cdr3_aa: CASSLKGLARNEQFF
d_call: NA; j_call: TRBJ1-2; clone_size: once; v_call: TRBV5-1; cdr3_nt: TGCGCCAGCAGCTTGGCTCCAGGGAATGGCTACACCTTC; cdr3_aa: CASSLAPGNGYTF
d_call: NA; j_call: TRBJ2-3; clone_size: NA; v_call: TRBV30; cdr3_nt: TGTGCCTGGAGTGTCCGGGGCACAGATACGCAGTATTTT; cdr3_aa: CAWSVRGTDTQYF
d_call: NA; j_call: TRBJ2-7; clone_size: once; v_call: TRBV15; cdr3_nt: TGTGCCACCAGCAAACCGGGAAGCAACTACGAGCAGTACTTC; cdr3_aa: CATSKPGSNYEQYF
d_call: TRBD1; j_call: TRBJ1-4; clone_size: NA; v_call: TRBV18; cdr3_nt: TGTGCCAGCTCGGGACAGTCGGATGAAAAACTGTTTTTT; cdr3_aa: CASSGQSDEKLFF
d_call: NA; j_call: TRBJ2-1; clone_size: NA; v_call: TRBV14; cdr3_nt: TGTGCCAGCAGCCAAGCTCGAAGCGCCTTGAGCTCCTACAATGAGCAGTTCTTC; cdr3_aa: CASSQARSALSSYNEQFF
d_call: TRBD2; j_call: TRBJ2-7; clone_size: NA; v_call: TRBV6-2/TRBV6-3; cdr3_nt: TGTGCCAGCAGCCCTATTAACTTGAGGGAGGGCCGCTACGAGCAGTACTTC; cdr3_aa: CASSPINLREGRYEQYF
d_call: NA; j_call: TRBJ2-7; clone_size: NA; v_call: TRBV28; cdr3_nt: TGTGCCAGCAGTCTCGACCCGGGTGGGGGGTACGAGCAGTACTTC; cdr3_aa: CASSLDPGGGYEQYF
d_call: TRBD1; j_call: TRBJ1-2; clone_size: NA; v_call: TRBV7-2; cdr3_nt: TGTGCCAGCAGCTTAGGACAGGGCTATGGCTACACCTTC; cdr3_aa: CASSLGQGYGYTF
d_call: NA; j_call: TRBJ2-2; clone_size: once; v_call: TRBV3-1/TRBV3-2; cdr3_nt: TGTGCCAGCAGCCAAGCCGGGGGCCCTCGGGAGCTGTTTTTT; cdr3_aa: CASSQAGGPRELFF
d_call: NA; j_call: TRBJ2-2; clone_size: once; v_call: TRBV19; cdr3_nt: TGTGCCAGTAGCCGACTACAGAGAAGGACCGGGGAGCTGTTTTTT; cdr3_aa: CASSRLQRRTGELFF
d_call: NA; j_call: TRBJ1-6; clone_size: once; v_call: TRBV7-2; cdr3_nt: TGTGCCAGCAGCTTAGGTGCGTCACCCCTCCACTTT; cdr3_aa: CASSLGASPLHF
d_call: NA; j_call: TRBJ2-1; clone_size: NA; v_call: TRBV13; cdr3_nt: TGTGCCAGCAGCTTAGGGGGCAGGGATGAGCAGTTCTTC; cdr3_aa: CASSLGGRDEQFF
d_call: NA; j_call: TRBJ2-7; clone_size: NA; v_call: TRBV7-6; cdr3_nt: TGTGCCAGCAGCTTAAACCAAAACTACGAGCAGTACTTC; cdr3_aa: CASSLNQNYEQYF
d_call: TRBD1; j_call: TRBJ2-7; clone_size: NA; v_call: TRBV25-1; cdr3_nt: TGTGCCAGCAGGGGACAGGGCTACGAGCAGTACTTC; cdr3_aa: CASRGQGYEQYF
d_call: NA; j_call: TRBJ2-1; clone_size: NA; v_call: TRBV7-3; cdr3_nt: TGTGCCAGCAGCACAGCGGGTGCGCAGGGCAATGAGCAGTTCTTC; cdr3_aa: CASSTAGAQGNEQFF
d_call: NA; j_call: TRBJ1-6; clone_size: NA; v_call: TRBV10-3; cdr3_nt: TGTGCCATCAGTGCTATCCCGGAGAATTCACCCCTCCACTTT; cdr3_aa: CAISAIPENSPLHF
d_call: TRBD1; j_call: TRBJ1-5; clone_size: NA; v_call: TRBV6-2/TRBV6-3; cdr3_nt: TGTGCCAGCAGTCGGACAGGGGGCAATCAGCCCCAGCATTTT; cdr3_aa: CASSRTGGNQPQHF
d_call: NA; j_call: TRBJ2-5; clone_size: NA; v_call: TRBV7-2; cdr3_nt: TGTGCCAGCAGCTTAGCCAGGGGAATAGCGACCCAGTACTTC; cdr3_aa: CASSLARGIATQYF
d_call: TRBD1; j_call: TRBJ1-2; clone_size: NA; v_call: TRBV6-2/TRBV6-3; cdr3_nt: TGTGCCAGCAGCGTACAGGGGGGATATGGCTACACCTTC; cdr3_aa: CASSVQGGYGYTF
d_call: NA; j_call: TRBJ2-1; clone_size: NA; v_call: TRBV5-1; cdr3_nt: TGCGCCAGCAGCCCGGGGGGGACAGGGAATTATGAGCAGTTCTTC; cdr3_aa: CASSPGGTGNYEQFF
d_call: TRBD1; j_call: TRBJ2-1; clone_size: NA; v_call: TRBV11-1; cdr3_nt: TGTGCCAGCACCCAGGGGGCCCACTACAATGAGCAGTTCTTC; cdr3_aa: CASTQGAHYNEQFF
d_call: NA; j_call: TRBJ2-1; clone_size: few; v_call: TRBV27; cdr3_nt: TGTGCCAGCAGTTTTAACAGAGGGCGAGGCAATGAGCAGTTCTTC; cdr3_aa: CASSFNRGRGNEQFF
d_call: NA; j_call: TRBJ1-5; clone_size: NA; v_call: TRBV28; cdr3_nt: TGTGCCAGCAGTTGGGCTACGCCCCAGCATTTT; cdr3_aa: CASSWATPQHF
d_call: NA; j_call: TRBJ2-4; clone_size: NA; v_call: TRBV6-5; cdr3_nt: TGTGCCAGCATCTCCGGGGTGACCAAAAACATTCAGTACTTC; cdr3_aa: CASISGVTKNIQYF
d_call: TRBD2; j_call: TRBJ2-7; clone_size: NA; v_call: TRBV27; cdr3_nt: TGTGCCACCAGTCCGGGGGGTCGGTACGAGCAGTACTTC; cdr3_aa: CATSPGGRYEQYF
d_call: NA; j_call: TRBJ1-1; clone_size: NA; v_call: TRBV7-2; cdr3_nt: TGTGCCAGCAGCTTAGCCCCGGGGATGATGACTGAAGCTTTCTTT; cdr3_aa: CASSLAPGMMTEAFF
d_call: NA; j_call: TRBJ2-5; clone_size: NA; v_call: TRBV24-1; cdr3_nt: TGTGCCACCAGTGATGGGTCAACAGGTCGAGAGACCCAGTACTTC; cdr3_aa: CATSDGSTGRETQYF
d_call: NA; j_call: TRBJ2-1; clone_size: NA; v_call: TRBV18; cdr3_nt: TGTGCCAGCTCACCAAGTTCGTCTGAGCAGTTCTTC; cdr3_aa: CASSPSSSEQFF